This T cell receptor beta chain was sequenced in a study of blood T cell repertoires in COVID-19. This CDR3 is built from 16 residues. V was clipped by 5 bases and J by 5 bases, with 20 bases between them. CDR1 SGHRS and CDR2 YFSETQ come from the germline V gene. Libraries were prepared by immunoSEQ multiplex PCR; TCRdb keeps only in-frame clonotypes and omits some of them. The table lists roughly 300,000 clones, 80% to 90% of them singletons. The receptor comes from a woman aged 40 to 50 with acute COVID-19. The chain joins TRBV5-1 to TRBJ2-1; D might be TRBD1 (6 bases). Specimen: PBMCs or T cells enriched from blood (not recorded which). This CDR3 is CASRPQTGSVHNEQFF. The CDR3 DNA reads TGCGCCAGCAGGCCACAGACAGGATCGGTCCACAATGAGCAGTTCTTC. Based on the CDR3 plus reference TRBV5-1 and TRBJ2-1, the full variable domain is KAGVTQTPRYLIKTRGQQVTLSCSPISGHRSVSWYQQTPGQGLQFLFEYFSETQRNKGNFPGRFSGRQFSNSRSEMNVSTLELGDSALYLCASRPQTGSVHNEQFFGPGTRLTVL.